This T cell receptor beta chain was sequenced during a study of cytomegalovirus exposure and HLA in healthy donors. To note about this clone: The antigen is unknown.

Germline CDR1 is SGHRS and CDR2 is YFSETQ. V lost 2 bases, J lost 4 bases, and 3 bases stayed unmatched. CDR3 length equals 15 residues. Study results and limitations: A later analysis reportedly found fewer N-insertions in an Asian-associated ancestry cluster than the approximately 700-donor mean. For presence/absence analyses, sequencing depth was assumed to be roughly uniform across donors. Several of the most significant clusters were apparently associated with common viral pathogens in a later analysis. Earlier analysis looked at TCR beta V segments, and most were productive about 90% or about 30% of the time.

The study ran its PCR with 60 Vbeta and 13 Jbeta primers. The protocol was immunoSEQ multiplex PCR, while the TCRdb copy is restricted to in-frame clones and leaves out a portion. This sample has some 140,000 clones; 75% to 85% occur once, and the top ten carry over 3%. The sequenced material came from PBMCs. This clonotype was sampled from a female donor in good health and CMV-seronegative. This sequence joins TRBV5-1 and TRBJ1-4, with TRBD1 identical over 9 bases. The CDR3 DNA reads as TGCGCCAGCAGCTTAAGACAGGGGGGTAATGAAAAACTGTTTTTT. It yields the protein CASSLRQGGNEKLFF.